This TCR beta chain came from a study of blood T cells in healthy people across ages (dated by TCRdb to the mid-2010s). Background for the entire study: Template switching captured roughly one uniquely barcoded TCR beta cDNA molecule per two T cells in model experiments. Age-related changes in TCR beta repertoire diversity were measured in the study by deep sequencing normalized with unique cDNA molecular identifiers. The donors were split into four age groups: young (average around 15 years), middle-aged (39), aged (roughly 65) and long-lived (under 90). Donors of different ages were randomly distributed across sequencing lanes to avoid experimental bias. Two additional independent replicas of 1 million unique cDNA reads from the same blood draw were analyzed for two donors (one aged 18 to 29 and one aged 80 or older). Results the study describes overall, beyond this receptor: A strong correlation was found between observed TCR beta diversity and the percentage of naive T cells measured by flow cytometry. Estimates of total diversity based on one million sequenced T cells were considered lower bounds and underestimates. Since profiling was done on bulk unsorted PBMCs, naive and antigen-experienced compartments could not be conclusively compared. Compared with the aged group, more naive CD4+ T cells, fewer expanded clones and increased TCR diversity were shown by the long-lived group, suggesting age selection. As age increased, observed TCR beta diversity per million T cells dropped in a roughly linear way, and a significant reduction was already evident by age about 40. Because the CMV infection status of the donors was unknown, age-related changes in expanded clonotypes may potentially have been confounded.

For CDR1 and CDR2, the germline V gene lists SGHVS and FQNEAQ. Relative to germline, V is 4 bases shorter and J is 4 bases shorter, with 11 bases between their ends. The CDR3 measures 14 amino acids from cysteine to phenylalanine. The DNA shown is the 42-base CDR3, in frame from base 1. The 35 to 40 donors, aged 6 to 90 years, were systemically healthy Caucasian individuals from Russia. About 9.6 milliliters of peripheral blood were collected from each donor into EDTA-treated Vacutainer tubes. PBMCs were isolated by Ficoll-Paque density-gradient centrifugation, with at least 6 million obtained per sample. Trizol reagent was used to extract total RNA from the PBMCs, yielding at least 6 micrograms per sample. For every donor, an aliquot of PBMCs went through flow cytometry to measure the percentages of naive CD45RAhigh/CD27high T cells. There are a few counts of this clonotype. The target of this receptor is not known. No base quality values were provided; no much bigger clone lies one nucleotide off.

Library prep was done by 5' RACE. Sequencing instrument: Illumina HiSeq 2500. A second about 7 to 11 cycle PCR used a sample-barcoded 5' primer and a J-beta primer mix. A unique molecular identifier was introduced onto each TCR beta cDNA molecule by a template-switch 5' adaptor carrying 12 random nucleotides. Each sample yielded at least 2.5 million CDR3-containing paired-end reads. First-strand cDNA was synthesized from all RNA with the Mint cDNA synthesis kit, primed by a TRBC-specific oligonucleotide. Following uracil-DNA glycosylase treatment, all cDNA underwent a first 18-cycle PCR with the universal primers M1SS and BC2_uni_R. Under the source paper's analysis protocol: For normalization, 1 million high-quality reads were randomly selected from each sample, with every read carrying a distinct molecular identifier. Instead of being binned into consensus sequences, reads with shared molecular identifiers were discarded. MiTCR, with a Q25 quality threshold and the strictest error-elimination algorithm, was used for CDR3 identification, clonotype clustering and error correction. Lower-bound total TCR beta diversity was estimated with a nonparametric unseen species model using Euler transformation. The raw public data were reprocessed by TCRdb itself: fastp quality trimming at Q25, MiXCR clonotype calling, in-frame beta chains only. All rows with the same CDR3 protein become a single entry with the most common DNA and genes. The V and J calls and clone size come from TCRdb's table, not from the authors' own analysis. For this sample there are about 900,000 distinct CDR3 sequences; approximately 49% appear just once. Clones ranked in the top ten supply 13% of the sample.

This receptor chain uses TRBV7-8 and TRBJ2-1, with an unclear D gene assignment. This TCR came from a man aged 25 to 40 in good health. Input material: blood. The sequenced DNA: TGTGCCAGCAGCTGGGGTATGACGTACAATGAGCAGTTCTTC. Translated, this gives CASSWGMTYNEQFF.